This T cell receptor (beta chain) is drawn from a study of T cells in Graves' hyperthyroidism and ophthalmopathy. RNA transcripts provided the source from which TCR beta CDR3 regions were amplified. In the first-round RT-PCR of the TCR CDR3, the HTBI primer set was used. TCRdb used MiXCR to reprocess the multiplex PCR reads, holding one entry per CDR3 protein. The profile covers about 400,000 distinct CDR3 sequences, with 15% appearing a single time and approximately 32% taken by the ten largest. The germline V and J ends were trimmed by 3 bases and 0 bases, with 11 bases remaining between them. Germline V gives CDR1 DFQATT, CDR2 SNEGSKA (reference sequence). This CDR3 has 14 amino acids.

This chain connects TRBV20-1 to TRBJ1-2; a weak D match, TRBD1 (6 bases). This clonotype was sampled from a woman aged 25 to 39 with Graves' hyperthyroidism. Sequencing used blood. CDR3 coding DNA: TGCAGTGCTAGCCAGGGGCAGACTAACTATGGCTACACCTTC. This translates into CSASQGQTNYGYTF.